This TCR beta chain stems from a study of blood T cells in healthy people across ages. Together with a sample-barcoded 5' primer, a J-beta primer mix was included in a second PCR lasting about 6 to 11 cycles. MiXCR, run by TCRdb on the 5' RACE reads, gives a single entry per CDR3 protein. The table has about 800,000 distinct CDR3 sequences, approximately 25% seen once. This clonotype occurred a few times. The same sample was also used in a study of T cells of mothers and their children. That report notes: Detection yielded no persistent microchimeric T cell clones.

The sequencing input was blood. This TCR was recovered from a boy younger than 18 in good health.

The CDR3 protein is CSASSNANQPQHF. The CDR3 nucleotides are TGCAGTGCTAGCTCAAACGCCAATCAGCCCCAGCATTTT. The genes are TRBV20-1 and TRBJ1-5; D is unresolved. In germline, CDR1 is DFQATT, CDR2 SNEGSKA (reference sequence). The length of the CDR3 is 13 residues. V lost 3 bases and J 3 bases, leaving 9 bases between the germline ends.